Following are 23 T cell receptor beta chains from one sample sequenced in a study of cytomegalovirus exposure and HLA in healthy donors. PCR employed 60 Vbeta and 13 Jbeta primers. Data came from immunoSEQ multiplex PCR; TCRdb stores just in-frame clones and leaves some out. The data contain nearly 110,000 clones, around 75% of them singletons. The specimen sequenced was PBMCs. Receptors originate from a male donor in good health and CMV-seropositive.

On this clone itself: One junction end does not reproduce the germline sequence, and a read error may be involved. The chain carries TRBV30 and TRBJ1-2, with 7 bases fitting TRBD1. Germline CDR1 reads GTSNPN; CDR2 reads SVGIG (reference sequence). There are 13 residues in the CDR3. The CDR3 nucleotides read TGTGCCTGGAGTCCGGGACAGTCCTATGGCTACCCCTTC. Translated: CAWSPGQSYGYPF.

The chain links TRBV6-5 to TRBJ2-1; 7 bases are shared with TRBD1. Trimming cost V 10 bases and J 1 base; bases outside gene matches: 7. The CDR3 loop spans 14 amino acids. Germline CDR1 reads MNHEY; CDR2 reads SVGAGI. This CDR3 is CATQGVGSYNEQFF. As DNA, the CDR3 is TGTGCCACCCAGGGGGTGGGTTCCTACAATGAGCAGTTCTTC.

The V and J genes are TRBV6-4 and TRBJ2-6, with 7 bases that match TRBD1. CDR1 is MRHNA, CDR2 SNTAGT, per germline. Trimming took 6 bases from V and 4 from J; bases not matched to a gene: 12. The CDR3 is 17 residues long. The CDR3 coding sequence is TGTGCCAGCAGCCCCGGGGACAGCCCAAGGGGGGCCAACGTCCTGACTTTC. This translates into CASSPGDSPRGANVLTF.

This clone was counted only a few times. The chain has TRBV7-2 and TRBJ1-1; TRBD1 matches 7 bases. The CDR3 loop spans 14 amino acids. Germline assignment: CDR1 SGHTA and CDR2 FQGNSA. J gave up 0 bases and V 4 bases, and 2 bases lay outside the gene matches. The CDR3 sequence is CASSSGQLNTEAFF. The CDR3 DNA follows: TGTGCCAGCAGCTCGGGACAGTTGAACACTGAAGCTTTCTTT.

The CDR3 DNA follows: TGCAGCGTCTCCGCGGGACAGAACTATGGCTACACCTTC. Translation: CSVSAGQNYGYTF. The chain couples TRBV29-1 to TRBJ1-2, with TRBD1 matching over 7 bases. The CDR3 covers 13 residues. The V gene's germline CDR1 is SQVTM and CDR2 ANQGSEA. Trimming removed 6 bases from V and 2 bases from J; junction bases left unmatched: 6.

The chain combines TRBV5-4 with TRBJ2-3, with D perhaps TRBD2 (6 bases). The CDR3 spans 14 residues. Trimming removed 6 bases from V and 3 bases from J, with 14 bases in between. CDR1 is SGHNT, CDR2 YYREEE, per germline (reference sequence). The CDR3 region is CASTTPGRTDTQYF. The CDR3 nucleotides are TGTGCCAGCACGACACCGGGGAGGACAGATACGCAGTATTTT.

This clone has just a few counts. The chain joins TRBV7-8 to TRBJ2-7; the D is unclear. The CDR3 runs to 15 residues. Trimming left V 5 bases short and J 2 bases short, with 16 bases between. In germline, CDR1 is SGHVS, CDR2 FQNEAQ. The CDR3 reads CASSHRVSPAYEQYF. The DNA of the CDR3 is TGTGCCAGCAGCCATCGGGTCAGCCCAGCCTACGAGCAGTACTTC. Looking up the rest from reference TRBV7-8 and TRBJ2-7 gives the full variable domain: GAGVSQSPRYKVAKRGQDVALRCDPISGHVSLFWYQQALGQGPEFLTYFQNEAQLDKSGLPSDRFFAERPEGSVSTLKIQRTQQEDSAVYLCASSHRVSPAYEQYFGPGTRLTVT.

This chain joins TRBV4-2 and TRBJ2-3, with 10 bases that match TRBD2. This CDR3 comprises 16 residues. With V trimmed by 5 bases and J by 0 bases, 5 bases remained unmatched. Germline V gene sequence: CDR1 LGHNA, CDR2 YNFKEQ. CDR3 sequence reads: CASSSSGGASTDTQYF. CDR3 DNA sequence: TGTGCCAGCAGCTCTAGCGGGGGAGCTAGCACAGATACGCAGTATTTT.

J is TRBJ2-5 and V is TRBV7-9; 9 positions agree with TRBD1. This CDR3 is built from 15 residues. The trim removed 1 base at V and 4 bases at J, leaving 4 bases unmatched. Germline CDR1 and CDR2: SEHNR and FQNEAQ (reference sequence). In nucleotides, the CDR3 is TGTGCCAGCAGCTTAGACAGGGGGCTTGGAGAGACCCAGTACTTC. It specifies CASSLDRGLGETQYF.

This clone has only one observation. J is TRBJ1-1 and V is TRBV4-1; TRBD1 aligns across 12 bases. This CDR3 comprises 15 residues. From germline, CDR1 is MGHRA and CDR2 YSYEKL. V was pared by 4 bases and J by 4 bases, with 4 bases of the junction left unmatched. CDR3 nucleotides: TGCGCCAGCAGCCCGGGACAGGGGGCAAGCACTGAAGCTTTCTTT. Amino acid sequence: CASSPGQGASTEAFF.

The J gene is TRBJ2-7, the V gene TRBV5-4; TRBD2 matches 14 bases. The V segment lost 4 bases and the J segment 4 bases; nucleotides outside the gene matches: 7. CDR1 is SGHNT and CDR2 is YYREEE in the germline V gene (reference sequence). The CDR3 contains 16 residues. CDR3 in amino acids: CASSGGGLAGEYEQYF. The CDR3 DNA reads as TGTGCCAGCAGCGGGGGGGGACTAGCGGGAGAATACGAGCAGTACTTC.

The chain links TRBV7-9 to TRBJ1-4; D might be TRBD1 (6 bases). CDR1 SEHNR and CDR2 FQNEAQ come from the germline V gene (reference sequence). Trimming took off 2 bases at V and 3 bases at J, with 10 bases between the two ends. The CDR3 has 15 amino acids. CDR3 DNA: TGTGCCAGCAGCTTATCAGGACAGCCTAATGAAAAACTGTTTTTT. Protein sequence: CASSLSGQPNEKLFF. The variable domain in full, completed from reference TRBV7-9 and TRBJ1-4, reads DTGVSQNPRHKITKRGQNVTFRCDPISEHNRLYWYRQTLGQGPEFLTYFQNEAQLEKSRLLSDRFSAERPKGSFSTLEIQRTEQGDSAMYLCASSLSGQPNEKLFFGSGTQLSVL.

The chain joins TRBV5-1 to TRBJ2-3; 7 nucleotides align to TRBD2. The length of the CDR3 is 15 residues. Germline V gene data show CDR1 as SGHRS and CDR2 as YFSETQ. The V and J ends lost 1 base and 4 bases, in that order; junction bases with no gene match: 6. In nucleotides, the CDR3 is TGCGCCAGCAGCTTGACGGGAGGAGGCGCAGATACGCAGTATTTT. Amino acids: CASSLTGGGADTQYF.

V usage is TRBV29-1 and J usage is TRBJ1-1; 7 bases are a match to TRBD1. CDR1 and CDR2 (germline): SQVTM, ANQGSEA. V was clipped by 1 base and J by 1 base; unmatched bases: 3. The length of the CDR3 is 14 residues. This CDR3 reads CSVEGGDRNTEAFF. As DNA, the CDR3 is TGCAGCGTTGAAGGGGGGGACAGGAACACTGAAGCTTTCTTT. Based on the CDR3 plus reference TRBV29-1 and TRBJ1-1, the full variable domain is SAVISQKPSRDICQRGTSLTIQCQVDSQVTMMFWYRQQPGQSLTLIATANQGSEATYESGFVIDKFPISRPNLTFSTLTVSNMSPEDSSIYLCSVEGGDRNTEAFFGQGTRLTVV.

The chain is built from TRBV28 and TRBJ1-3; the D is unclear. CDR1 is MDHEN, CDR2 SYDVKM, per germline. The CDR3 is made up of 12 amino acids. Deletions cut 7 bases from V and 2 bases from J, with 6 bases between. CDR3 loop: CASTTAGNTIYF. In DNA, the CDR3 is TGTGCCAGCACCACGGCTGGAAACACCATATATTTT.

The gene calls are TRBV19 and TRBJ2-7, with a possible D match to TRBD2 (5 bases). Germline assignment: CDR1 LNHDA and CDR2 SQIVND (reference sequence). V was pared by 3 bases and J by 7 bases, with 13 bases between. This CDR3 contains 13 residues. CDR3 nucleotides: TGTGCCAGTAGTATGGGAGTGGGCGGAGAGCAGTACTTC. This sequence encodes CASSMGVGGEQYF.

This clone is a singleton in its sample. This rearrangement joins TRBV19 to TRBJ2-7, with 10 bases fitting TRBD2. The CDR3 is 16 amino acids. V lost 3 bases, J lost 0 bases, and 5 bases stayed unmatched. Per the germline V gene, CDR1 is LNHDA and CDR2 is SQIVND (reference sequence). CDR3 DNA: TGTGCCAGTAGTATTTCCTGGACTAGCGGCTCCTACGAGCAGTACTTC. Residues: CASSISWTSGSYEQYF.

The J gene is TRBJ2-7, the V gene TRBV10-3; maybe TRBD1 (5 bases). The germline gives CDR1 ENHRY, CDR2 SYGVKD. The CDR3 is made up of 13 amino acids. The ends were cut back, 3 bases at V and 0 bases at J, with 6 bases in the middle. The CDR3 is CAISDRDSYEQYF. The CDR3 region has the DNA TGTGCCATCAGTGACAGGGACTCCTACGAGCAGTACTTC.

The genes are TRBV25-1 and TRBJ1-2, with D unresolved. This CDR3 contains 12 residues. Deletions cut 4 bases from V and 6 bases from J, with 9 bases between. Germline assignment: CDR1 MGHDK and CDR2 SYGVNS. CDR3 sequence reads: CASSASTHGYTF. CDR3 nucleotides: TGTGCCAGCAGTGCGAGTACGCATGGCTACACCTTC.

J is TRBJ2-1 and V is TRBV27; D is undetermined. This CDR3 is built from 15 residues. Germline V gives CDR1 MNHEY, CDR2 SMNVEV (reference sequence). The V end lost 5 bases, the J end lost 4 bases, and 15 bases lay between the germline ends. This CDR3 reads CASSPVTRLYNEQFF. The CDR3 DNA follows: TGTGCCAGCAGTCCCGTGACGAGGTTGTACAATGAGCAGTTCTTC.

This rearrangement joins TRBV5-1 to TRBJ2-7; possibly TRBD1 for D (6 bases). V lost 4 bases and J 2 bases, leaving 13 bases between the germline ends. Looked up from germline, CDR1 is SGHRS and CDR2 is YFSETQ. The CDR3 is 14 residues long. CDR3 amino acids: CASSPRGDPYEQYF. The CDR3 DNA reads as TGCGCCAGCAGCCCCAGGGGAGACCCCTACGAGCAGTACTTC.

A single count supports this clone. The chain couples TRBV28 to TRBJ2-7; maybe TRBD2 (6 bases). With 7 bases removed from V and 0 bases from J, the gap between germline ends came to 13 bases. Per the germline V gene, CDR1 is MDHEN and CDR2 is SYDVKM. The CDR3 runs to 14 residues. The CDR3 region is CASNRGGASYEQYF. The CDR3 region has the DNA TGTGCCAGCAATCGAGGCGGGGCCTCCTACGAGCAGTACTTC.

This chain joins TRBV5-1 and TRBJ1-1; 8 positions agree with TRBD1. Germline values: CDR1 SGHRS, CDR2 YFSETQ. J lost 4 bases, V lost 1 base, and 0 bases had no gene match. The CDR3 length is 13 residues. CDR3 DNA sequence: TGCGCCAGCAGCTTGACAGGGGGCACTGAAGCTTTCTTT. Translated: CASSLTGGTEAFF.